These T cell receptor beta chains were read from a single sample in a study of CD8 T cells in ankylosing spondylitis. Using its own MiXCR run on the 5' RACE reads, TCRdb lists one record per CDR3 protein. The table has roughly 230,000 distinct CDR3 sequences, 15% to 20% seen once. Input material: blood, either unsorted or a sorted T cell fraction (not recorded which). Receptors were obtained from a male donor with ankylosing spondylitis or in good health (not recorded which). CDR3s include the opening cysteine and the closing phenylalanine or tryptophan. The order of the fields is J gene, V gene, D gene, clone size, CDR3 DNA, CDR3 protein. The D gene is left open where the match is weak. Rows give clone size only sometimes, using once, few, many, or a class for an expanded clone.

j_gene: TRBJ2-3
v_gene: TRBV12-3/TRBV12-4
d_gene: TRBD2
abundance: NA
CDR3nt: TGTGCCAGCAGCGGGACTAGCGGGAACACAGATACGCAGTATTTT
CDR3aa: CASSGTSGNTDTQYF

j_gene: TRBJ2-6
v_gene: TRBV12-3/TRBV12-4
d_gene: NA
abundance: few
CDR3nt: TGTGCCAGCAGTTTCTGGGGGGCCGGGGCCAACGTCCTGACTTTC
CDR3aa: CASSFWGAGANVLTF

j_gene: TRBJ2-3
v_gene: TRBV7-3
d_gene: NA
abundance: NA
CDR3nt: TGTGCCAGCAGCCTCACAGGGGCGGGGACAGATACGCAGTATTTT
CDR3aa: CASSLTGAGTDTQYF

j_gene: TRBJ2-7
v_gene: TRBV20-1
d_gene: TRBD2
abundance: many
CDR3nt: TGCAGTGCTAGATCCTCCGGACTAGCGGGAGGGATGTCCTACGAGCAGTACTTC
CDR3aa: CSARSSGLAGGMSYEQYF

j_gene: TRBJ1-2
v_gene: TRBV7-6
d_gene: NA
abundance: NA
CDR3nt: TGTGCCAGCAGCTTAGAAGCAGGGGTGTTCTATGGCTACACCTTC
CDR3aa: CASSLEAGVFYGYTF

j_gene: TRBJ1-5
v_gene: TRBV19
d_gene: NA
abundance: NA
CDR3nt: TGTGCCAGTAGGATCGGGGGGCTTGGCAATCAGCCCCAGCATTTT
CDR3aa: CASRIGGLGNQPQHF

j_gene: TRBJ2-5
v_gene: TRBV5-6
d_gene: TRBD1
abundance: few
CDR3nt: TGTGCCAGCAGCTTGTGGCAGGGGGCTGAGGAGACCCAGTACTTC
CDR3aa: CASSLWQGAEETQYF

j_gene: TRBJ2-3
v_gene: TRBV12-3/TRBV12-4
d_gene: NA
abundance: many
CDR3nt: TGTGCCAGCAGCTATTCAAGGGATACGCAGTATTTT
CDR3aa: CASSYSRDTQYF

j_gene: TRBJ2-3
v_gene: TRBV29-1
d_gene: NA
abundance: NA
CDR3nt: TGCAGCGTTGGCGGGAAACTCGGCACAGATACGCAGTATTTT
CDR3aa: CSVGGKLGTDTQYF

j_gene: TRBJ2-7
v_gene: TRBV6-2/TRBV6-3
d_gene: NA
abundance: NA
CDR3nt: TGTGCCAGCAGTTACGATAGAGATTACTCCTACGAGCAGTACTTC
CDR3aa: CASSYDRDYSYEQYF

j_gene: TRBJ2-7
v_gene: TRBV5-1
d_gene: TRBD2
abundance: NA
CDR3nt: TGCGCCAGCAGCTTGAGCCTAGCGGGAGGGGCGCCCTACGAGCAGTACTTC
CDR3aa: CASSLSLAGGAPYEQYF

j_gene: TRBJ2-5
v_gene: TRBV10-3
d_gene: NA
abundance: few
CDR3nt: TGTGCCATCAACCCAGGAAGGACCCAAGAGACCCAGTACTTC
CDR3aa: CAINPGRTQETQYF

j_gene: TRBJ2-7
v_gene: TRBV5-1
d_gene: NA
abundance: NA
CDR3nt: TGCGCCAGCAGCTTGGGTAGGAACTACGAGCAGTACTTC
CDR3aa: CASSLGRNYEQYF

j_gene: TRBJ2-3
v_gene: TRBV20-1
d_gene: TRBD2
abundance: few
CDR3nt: TGCAGTGCCGAAACTTTAGCGGGAGTACGGACAGATACGCAGTATTTT
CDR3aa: CSAETLAGVRTDTQYF

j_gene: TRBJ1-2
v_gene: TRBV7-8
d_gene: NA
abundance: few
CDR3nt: TGTGCCAGCAGCGTCGATCAGGGTATGGGTGGCTACACCTTC
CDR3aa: CASSVDQGMGGYTF

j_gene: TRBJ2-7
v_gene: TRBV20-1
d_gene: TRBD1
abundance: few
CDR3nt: TGCAGTGCTACAGGGGACAGAGCCTACGAGCAGTACTTC
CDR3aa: CSATGDRAYEQYF

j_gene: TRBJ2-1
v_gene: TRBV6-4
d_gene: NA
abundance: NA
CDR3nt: TGTGCCAGCAGTGACACATACAATGAGCAGTTCTTC
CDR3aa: CASSDTYNEQFF

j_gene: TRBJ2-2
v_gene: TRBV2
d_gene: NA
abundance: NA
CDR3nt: TGTGCCAGCTGGACAGATCTGGGATCTAGGTCCACCGGGGAGCTGTTTTTT
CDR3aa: CASWTDLGSRSTGELFF

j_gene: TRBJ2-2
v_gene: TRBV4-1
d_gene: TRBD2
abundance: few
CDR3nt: TGCGCCAGCAGCCAAGATCCCCTAGCGGGACGGACCGGGGAGCTGTTTTTT
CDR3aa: CASSQDPLAGRTGELFF

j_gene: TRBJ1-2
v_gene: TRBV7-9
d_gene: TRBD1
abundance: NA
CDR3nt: TGTGCCAGCAGCTTTTCAGGGGGGGCGAATGGCTACACCTTC
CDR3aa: CASSFSGGANGYTF

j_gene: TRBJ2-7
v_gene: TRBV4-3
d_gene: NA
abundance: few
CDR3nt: TGCGCCAGCAGCCAAGATCTTCGACCGGTGATATACGACGAGCAGTACTTC
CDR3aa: CASSQDLRPVIYDEQYF

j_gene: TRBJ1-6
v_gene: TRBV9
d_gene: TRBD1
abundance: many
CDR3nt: TGTGCCAGCAGCGCTTCCGGGACAGCACATAATTCACCCCTCCACTTT
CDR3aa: CASSASGTAHNSPLHF

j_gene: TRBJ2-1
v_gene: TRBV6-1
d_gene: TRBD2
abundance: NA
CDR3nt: TGTGCCACCCACTGGACTAGCTCCTTCACATACAATGAGCAGTTCTTC
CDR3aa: CATHWTSSFTYNEQFF

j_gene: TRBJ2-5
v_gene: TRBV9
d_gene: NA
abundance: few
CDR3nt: TGTGCCAGCAGCGCCAGCACGACAGAAGAGACCCAGTACTTC
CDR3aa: CASSASTTEETQYF

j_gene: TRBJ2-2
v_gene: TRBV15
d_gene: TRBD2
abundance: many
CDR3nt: TGTGCCACCAGCAGAGCCCTTAGCGGGGCGAACACCGGGGAGCTGTTTTTT
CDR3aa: CATSRALSGANTGELFF

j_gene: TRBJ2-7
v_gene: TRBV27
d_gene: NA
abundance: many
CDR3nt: TGTGCCAGCAGCCACCGGCAGGCCCCCTACGAGCAGTACTTC
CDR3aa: CASSHRQAPYEQYF

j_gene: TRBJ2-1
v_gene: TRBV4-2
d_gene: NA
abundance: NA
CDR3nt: TGTGCCAGCAGCCCCTACAGGGCTTCCAATGAGCAGTTCTTC
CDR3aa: CASSPYRASNEQFF

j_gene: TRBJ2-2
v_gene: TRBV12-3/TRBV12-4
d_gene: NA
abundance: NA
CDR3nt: TGTGCCAGCCAAAGGGGGAAGGGCGCCGGGGAGCTGTTTTTT
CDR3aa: CASQRGKGAGELFF

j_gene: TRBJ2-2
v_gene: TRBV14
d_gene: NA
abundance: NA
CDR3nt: TGTGCCAGCAGCCAAGAAGCAGCGGCCGGCAGCACCGGGGAGCTGTTTTTT
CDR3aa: CASSQEAAAGSTGELFF

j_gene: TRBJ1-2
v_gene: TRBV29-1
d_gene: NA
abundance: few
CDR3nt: TGCAGCGTCCCGCCGTCTGGATTCTATGGCTACACCTTC
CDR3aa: CSVPPSGFYGYTF

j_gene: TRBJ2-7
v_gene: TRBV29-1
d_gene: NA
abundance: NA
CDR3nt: TGCAGCGTTGAAGATCAGGCTAGCCTCGAGCAGTACTTC
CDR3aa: CSVEDQASLEQYF

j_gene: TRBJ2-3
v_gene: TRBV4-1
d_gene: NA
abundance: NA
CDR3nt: TGCGCCAGCAGCCAAGGATCGGGAGCAGATACGCAGTATTTT
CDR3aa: CASSQGSGADTQYF

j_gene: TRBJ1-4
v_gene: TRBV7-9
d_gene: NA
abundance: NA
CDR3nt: TGTGCCAGCAGCCTAGCGGCGGGTGGAAATGAAAAACTGTTTTTT
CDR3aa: CASSLAAGGNEKLFF

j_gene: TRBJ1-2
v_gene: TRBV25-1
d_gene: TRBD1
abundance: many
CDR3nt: TGTGCCAGCAGTAAGGGACAGGGGCGCTACTATGGCTACACCTTC
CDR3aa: CASSKGQGRYYGYTF

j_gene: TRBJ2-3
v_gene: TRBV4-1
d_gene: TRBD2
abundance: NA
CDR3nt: TGCGCCAGCAGCAGTACTAGCGGGAGAGAGGATACGCAGTATTTT
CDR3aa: CASSSTSGREDTQYF

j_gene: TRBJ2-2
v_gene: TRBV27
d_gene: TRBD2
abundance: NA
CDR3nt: TGTGCCAGCAGTTTATCGCCTAGCGGGAGCTCCGGGGAGCTGTTTTTT
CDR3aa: CASSLSPSGSSGELFF

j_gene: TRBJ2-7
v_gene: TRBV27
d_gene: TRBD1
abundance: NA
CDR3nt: TGTGCCAGCCTCCTTCGGGCAGGGGGCCTTTACGAGCAGTACTTC
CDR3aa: CASLLRAGGLYEQYF

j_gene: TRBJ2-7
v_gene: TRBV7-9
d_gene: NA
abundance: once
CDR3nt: TGTGCCAGCAGCTTGCGGGACCCTCCCTACGAGCAGTACTTC
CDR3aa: CASSLRDPPYEQYF

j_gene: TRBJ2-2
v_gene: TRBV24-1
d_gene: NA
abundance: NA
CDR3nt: TGTGCCACCAGTGATTTCCCGATCGGGGCCGGGGAGCTGTTTTTT
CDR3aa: CATSDFPIGAGELFF

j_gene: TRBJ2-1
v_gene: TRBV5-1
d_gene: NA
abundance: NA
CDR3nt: TGCGCCAGCAGCTTGGGATCCTGGCCTGAGCAGTTCTTC
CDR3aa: CASSLGSWPEQFF

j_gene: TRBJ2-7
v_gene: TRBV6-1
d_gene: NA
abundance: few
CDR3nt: TGTGCCAGCAAGGGGACGGGATCTGGGTACGAGCAGTACTTC
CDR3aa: CASKGTGSGYEQYF